The 22 T cell receptor beta chains in this list originate from one sample, sequenced in a study of blood T cell repertoires in COVID-19 (TCRdb year 2020). Library generation was performed with the immunoSEQ multiplex PCR assay. This immuneACCESS table, as held by TCRdb, lists in-frame sequences with V and J called but not all clones. Of the missing ones, under half trace to an unresolved V gene in checked studies; the others have no known cause. Here the sample has some 240,000 clones; 88% occur a single time. The ten most abundant clones make up 2.5% to 4% of the sample. The sequenced sample was PBMCs or T cells enriched from blood (not recorded which). Source of these receptors: a woman aged 40 to 55 who had been exposed to COVID-19.

The chain couples TRBV7-8 to TRBJ2-1; a possible D gene is TRBD1 (6 bases). The V end lost 4 bases, the J end lost 5 bases, and 18 bases lay between the germline ends. Germline V CDR1 and CDR2: SGHVS, FQNEAQ. This CDR3 region has 16 residues. CDR3 region: CASSSTRGGSNNEQFF. Here the CDR3 DNA reads TGTGCCAGCAGCTCCACGCGAGGGGGTTCTAACAATGAGCAGTTCTTC.

This clone was detected a few times. The chain carries TRBV19 and TRBJ2-2, with TRBD1 matching 9 bases. Looked up from germline, CDR1 is LNHDA and CDR2 is SQIVND (reference sequence). The CDR3 totals 14 residues. V shed 8 bases, J shed 4 bases, and the junction held 5 bases outside the gene matches. The CDR3 DNA sequence: TGTGCCAGTTCAGACAGGGGGATCACCGGGGAGCTGTTTTTT. This gives the protein CASSDRGITGELFF. Drawing the rest from reference TRBV19 and TRBJ2-2, the complete variable domain is DGGITQSPKYLFRKEGQNVTLSCEQNLNHDAMYWYRQDPGQGLRLIYYSQIVNDFQKGDIAEGYSVSREKKESFPLTVTSAQKNPTAFYLCASSDRGITGELFFGEGSRLTVL.

On this clone itself: At one boundary the junction diverges from the germline segment, which might be a read error. The rearrangement uses TRBV29-1 and TRBJ1-2, with TRBD1 identical over 8 bases. The CDR3 is 13 residues long. Looked up from germline, CDR1 is SQVTM and CDR2 is ANQGSEA. CDR3 bases: TGCAGCGTTGAGGCTGGCCGAGGGACAGGAGGAGGTTTC. Its translation is CSVEAGRGTGGGF.

The rearrangement uses TRBV19 and TRBJ2-1, with 10 bases matching TRBD2. Germline values: CDR1 LNHDA, CDR2 SQIVND (reference sequence). J was trimmed by 1 base and V by 5 bases; bases with no gene match: 5. This CDR3 spans 16 amino acids. This CDR3 is CASSVSGGRSYNEQFF. In nucleotides, the CDR3 is TGTGCCAGTAGTGTTAGCGGGGGGAGGTCCTACAATGAGCAGTTCTTC.

The chain carries TRBV29-1 and TRBJ2-1; a weak D match, TRBD2 (6 bases). Germline CDR1 and CDR2: SQVTM and ANQGSEA. The germline V and J ends were trimmed by 7 bases and 0 bases, with 22 bases remaining between them. This CDR3 has 17 amino acids. CDR3 residues: CSAGKPNLALSYNEQFF. CDR3 bases: TGCAGCGCCGGAAAGCCCAATCTAGCGCTCTCCTACAATGAGCAGTTCTTC.

The V and J genes are TRBV30 and TRBJ1-3, with D uncertain. In germline, CDR1 is GTSNPN, CDR2 SVGIG (reference sequence). The length of the CDR3 is 14 residues. V was clipped by 5 bases and J by 0 bases, with 11 bases between them. The CDR3 spells CAWAPGSSGNTIYF. The CDR3 region has the DNA TGTGCCTGGGCCCCGGGGAGCTCTGGAAACACCATATATTTT.

V is TRBV28 and J is TRBJ2-7, with a weak D call TRBD2 (6 bases). Deletions cut 8 bases from V and 9 bases from J, with 17 bases between. This CDR3 is 12 amino acids long. Germline CDR1 MDHEN, CDR2 SYDVKM. CDR3 DNA sequence: TGTGCCAGCGGGACTCCTATGTCGAGGCAGTACGTC. Its protein product is CASGTPMSRQYV.

The chain uses TRBV19 and TRBJ1-1; a weak D match, TRBD1 (5 bases). Germline CDR1 reads LNHDA; CDR2 reads SQIVND (reference sequence). This CDR3 has 12 amino acids. The ends were cut back, 8 bases at V and 6 bases at J, with 13 bases in the middle. CDR3 coding DNA: TGTGCCAGTCGGGGACTGGGGGCTGAAGCTTTCTTT. It specifies CASRGLGAEAFF. Full variable domain (remainder filled in from reference TRBV19 and TRBJ1-1): DGGITQSPKYLFRKEGQNVTLSCEQNLNHDAMYWYRQDPGQGLRLIYYSQIVNDFQKGDIAEGYSVSREKKESFPLTVTSAQKNPTAFYLCASRGLGAEAFFGQGTRLTVV.

The chain employs TRBV11-2 and TRBJ1-6, with no clear D. Germline loops: CDR1 SGHAT, CDR2 FQNNGV. V lost 5 bases and J 2 bases, leaving 19 bases between the germline ends. The CDR3 runs 18 residues. The CDR3: CASSPTSLRGTYNSPLHF. The CDR3 DNA reads as TGTGCCAGCAGCCCAACGAGCCTGCGGGGAACCTATAATTCACCCCTCCACTTT.

The V gene is TRBV4-1, the J gene TRBJ1-2; TRBD1 matches 7 bases. Germline-derived CDR1 and CDR2 are MGHRA and YSYEKL. V gave up 3 bases and J gave up 0 bases; unmatched junction bases: 7. The CDR3 runs 16 residues. The CDR3: CASSHGTAFTNYGYTF. The CDR3 region has the DNA TGCGCCAGCAGCCATGGGACAGCCTTCACTAACTATGGCTACACCTTC.

V is TRBV5-1 and J is TRBJ2-3; D uncertain. The CDR3 has 12 residues. Trimming left V 4 bases short and J 4 bases short, with 7 bases between. CDR1 is SGHRS and CDR2 is YFSETQ in the germline V gene. The CDR3 DNA sequence: TGCGCCAGCAGCAAAACGGCAGATACGCAGTATTTT. Its translation is CASSKTADTQYF. Variable domain in full (rest from reference TRBV5-1 and TRBJ2-3): KAGVTQTPRYLIKTRGQQVTLSCSPISGHRSVSWYQQTPGQGLQFLFEYFSETQRNKGNFPGRFSGRQFSNSRSEMNVSTLELGDSALYLCASSKTADTQYFGPGTRLTVL.

The sample holds one count of this clone. V usage is TRBV19 and J usage is TRBJ1-1, with TRBD1 identical over 8 bases. The CDR3 has 17 residues. Looked up from germline, CDR1 is LNHDA and CDR2 is SQIVND (reference sequence). V dropped 5 bases and J dropped 1; count of bases not matched to a gene: 12. The CDR3 sequence: CASSAPGQAPGNTEAFF. The CDR3 nucleotides read TGTGCCAGTAGTGCCCCGGGACAGGCCCCCGGGAACACTGAAGCTTTCTTT.

The V call is TRBV2, the J call TRBJ2-1; 8 nucleotides line up with TRBD2. Trimming took 6 bases from V and 6 from J; bases not matched to a gene: 10. This CDR3 spans 15 amino acids. Germline-derived CDR1 and CDR2 are SNHLY and FYNNEI. DNA of the CDR3: TGTGCCAGCAGGCCCCATAGCGGGGTCCTCAATGAGCAGTTCTTC. This encodes CASRPHSGVLNEQFF. The whole variable domain, remainder taken from reference TRBV2 and TRBJ2-1, is EPEVTQTPSHQVTQMGQEVILRCVPISNHLYFYWYRQILGQKVEFLVSFYNNEISEKSEIFDDQFSVERPDGSNFTLKIRSTKLEDSAMYFCASRPHSGVLNEQFFGPGTRLTVL.

The genes are TRBV15 and TRBJ1-1; D is possibly TRBD1 (6 bases). The V and J ends lost 0 bases and 10 bases respectively, with 18 bases between them. The CDR3 consists of 15 residues. The germline gives CDR1 LNHNV, CDR2 YYDKDF (reference sequence). CDR3 residues: CATSRDVLGGGGAFF. The CDR3 nucleotides read TGTGCCACCAGCAGAGATGTTCTAGGGGGAGGGGGAGCTTTCTTT. Full variable domain (rest looked up from reference TRBV15 and TRBJ1-1): DAMVIQNPRYQVTQFGKPVTLSCSQTLNHNVMYWYQQKSSQAPKLLFHYYDKDFNNEADTPDNFQSRRPNTSFCFLDIRSPGLGDTAMYLCATSRDVLGGGGAFFGQGTRLTVV.

This chain links TRBV7-3 with TRBJ2-1, with TRBD2 matching over 13 bases. In germline, CDR1 is SGHTA, CDR2 FQGTGA. The CDR3 has 19 residues. V dropped 4 bases and J dropped 4; count of bases not matched to a gene: 13. The CDR3 nucleotides read TGTGCCAGCAGCTACCTTGGGACTAGCGGGAAAAGTGGATACAATGAGCAGTTCTTC. Protein product: CASSYLGTSGKSGYNEQFF.

This clone has a single count. This chain connects TRBV4-2 to TRBJ1-1, with TRBD1 matching 12 bases. Germline V gene data show CDR1 as LGHNA and CDR2 as YNFKEQ. CDR3 size: 18 residues. Trimming cost V 4 bases and J 2 bases; bases outside gene matches: 11. The chain's CDR3 is CASSLPRDRGLINTEAFF. The CDR3 DNA follows: TGTGCCAGCAGCCTCCCCCGGGACAGGGGGCTTATTAACACTGAAGCTTTCTTT.

The genes are TRBV3-1 (or the pseudogene TRBV3-2) and TRBJ2-7; D is undetermined. With 0 bases removed from V and 9 bases from J, the gap between germline ends came to 18 bases. Germline V gene data show CDR1 as LGHDT and CDR2 as YNNKEL (reference sequence). The CDR3 has 15 amino acids. Here the CDR3 reads CASSQDCVGARRQYV. The CDR3 bases are TGTGCCAGCAGCCAAGATTGTGTTGGAGCTAGGCGGCAGTACGTC.

In its sample, this clone was seen once. CDR3 nucleotides: TGTGCCAGCAGCGCGGAGGAACAGGGGGGGAGGGCTGAAGCTTTCTTT. Amino acids: CASSAEEQGGRAEAFF. J is TRBJ1-1 and V is TRBV9; 8 bases map to TRBD1. The germline V gene encodes CDR1 SGDLS and CDR2 YYNGEE. The CDR3 is 16 residues long. V lost 3 bases to trimming and J lost 6 bases; unmatched junction nucleotides: 13.

This chain joins TRBV4-3 and TRBJ2-2; TRBD2 agrees at 10 bases. Per the germline V gene, CDR1 is LGHNA and CDR2 is YSLEER. The CDR3 runs 15 residues. V was pared by 0 bases and J by 5 bases, with 0 bases of the junction left unmatched. Here the CDR3 reads CASSQEAGGTGELFF. CDR3 DNA sequence: TGCGCCAGCAGCCAAGAAGCGGGGGGGACCGGGGAGCTGTTTTTT.

V is TRBV4-2 and J is TRBJ2-6, with TRBD1 matching 9 bases. The CDR3 contains 18 residues. V dropped 2 bases and J dropped 0; count of bases not matched to a gene: 5. Germline loops: CDR1 LGHNA, CDR2 YNFKEQ. CDR3 loop: CASSQRDRDSSGANVLTF. CDR3 bases: TGTGCCAGCAGCCAAAGGGACAGGGATAGCTCTGGGGCCAACGTCCTGACTTTC.

The CDR3 spells CATSEPTPRGQKETQYF. In DNA form, the CDR3 reads TGTGCCACCAGTGAACCCACTCCCAGGGGACAGAAAGAGACCCAGTACTTC. The V gene is TRBV24-1, the J gene TRBJ2-5; 7 positions agree with TRBD1. The germline gives CDR1 KGHDR, CDR2 SFDVKD. This CDR3 has 17 residues. With V trimmed by 4 bases and J by 3 bases, 13 bases remained unmatched.

This chain uses TRBV19 with TRBJ2-1; 10 nucleotides agree with TRBD2. The CDR3 runs 15 residues. CDR1 and CDR2 (germline): LNHDA, SQIVND (reference sequence). The trim removed 3 bases at V and 9 bases at J, leaving 8 bases unmatched. The CDR3, as DNA: TGTGCCAGTAGTATGGGTCTAGCGGGAGTTGGTGAGCAGTTCTTC. Protein sequence: CASSMGLAGVGEQFF.